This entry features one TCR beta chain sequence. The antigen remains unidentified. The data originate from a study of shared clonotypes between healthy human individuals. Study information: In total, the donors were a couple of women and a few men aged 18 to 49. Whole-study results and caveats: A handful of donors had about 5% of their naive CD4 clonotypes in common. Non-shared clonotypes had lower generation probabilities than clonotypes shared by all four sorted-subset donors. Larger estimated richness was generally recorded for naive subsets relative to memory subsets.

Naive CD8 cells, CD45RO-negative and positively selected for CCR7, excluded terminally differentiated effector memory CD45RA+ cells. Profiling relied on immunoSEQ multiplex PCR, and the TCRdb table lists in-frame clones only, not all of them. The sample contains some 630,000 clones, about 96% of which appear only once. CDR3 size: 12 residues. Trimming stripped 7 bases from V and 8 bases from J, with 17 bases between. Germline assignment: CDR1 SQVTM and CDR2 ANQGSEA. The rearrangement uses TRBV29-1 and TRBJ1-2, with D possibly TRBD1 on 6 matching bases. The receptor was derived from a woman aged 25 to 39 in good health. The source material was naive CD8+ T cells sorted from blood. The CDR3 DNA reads TGCAGCGCCACACAGGGTGAGGAAGGCTACACCTTC. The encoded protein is CSATQGEEGYTF.